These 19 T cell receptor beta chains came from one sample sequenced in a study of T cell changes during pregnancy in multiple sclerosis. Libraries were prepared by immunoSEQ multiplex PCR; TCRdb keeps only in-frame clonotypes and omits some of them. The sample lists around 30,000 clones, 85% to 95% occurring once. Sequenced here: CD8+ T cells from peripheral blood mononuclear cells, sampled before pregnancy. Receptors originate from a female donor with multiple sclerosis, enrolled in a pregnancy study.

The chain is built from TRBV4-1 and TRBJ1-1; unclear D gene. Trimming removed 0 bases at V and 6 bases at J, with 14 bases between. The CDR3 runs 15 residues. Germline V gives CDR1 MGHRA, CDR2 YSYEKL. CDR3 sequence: CASSQEKVGRAEAFF. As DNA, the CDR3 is TGCGCCAGCAGCCAAGAAAAGGTAGGGAGGGCTGAAGCTTTCTTT.

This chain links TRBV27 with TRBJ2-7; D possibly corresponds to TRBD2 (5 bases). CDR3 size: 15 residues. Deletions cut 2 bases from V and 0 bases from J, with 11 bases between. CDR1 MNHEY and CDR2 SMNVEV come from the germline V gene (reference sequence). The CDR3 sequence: CASSLKGVHSYEQYF. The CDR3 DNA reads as TGTGCCAGCAGTTTAAAGGGAGTACACTCCTACGAGCAGTACTTC.

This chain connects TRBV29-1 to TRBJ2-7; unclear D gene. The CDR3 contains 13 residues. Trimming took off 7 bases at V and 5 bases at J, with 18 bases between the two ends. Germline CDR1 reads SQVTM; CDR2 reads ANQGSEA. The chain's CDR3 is CSAVDSLPHEQYF. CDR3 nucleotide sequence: TGCAGCGCCGTAGATTCCCTGCCCCACGAGCAGTACTTC.

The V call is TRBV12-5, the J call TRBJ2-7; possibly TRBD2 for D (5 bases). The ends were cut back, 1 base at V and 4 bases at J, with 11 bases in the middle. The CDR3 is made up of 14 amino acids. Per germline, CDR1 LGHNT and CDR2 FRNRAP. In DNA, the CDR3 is TGTGCTAGTGGTTTGGGAGGGTGGCAGTACGAGCAGTACTTC. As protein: CASGLGGWQYEQYF.

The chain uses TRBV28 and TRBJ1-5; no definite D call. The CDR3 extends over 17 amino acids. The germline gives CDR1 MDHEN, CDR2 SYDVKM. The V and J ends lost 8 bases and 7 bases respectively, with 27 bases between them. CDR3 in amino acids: CASALPPGRVFPQPQHF. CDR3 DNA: TGTGCCAGCGCTCTACCGCCGGGTCGAGTCTTCCCACAGCCCCAGCATTTT.

CDR3 sequence (DNA): TGTGCCAGCAGCGTAGGGAGGGGGCAGTATTTT. This encodes CASSVGRGQYF. This chain connects TRBV9 to TRBJ2-3, with D possibly TRBD2 on 6 matching bases. Looked up from germline, CDR1 is SGDLS and CDR2 is YYNGEE. This CDR3 is built from 11 residues. The germline V and J ends were trimmed by 0 bases and 11 bases, with 7 bases remaining between them.

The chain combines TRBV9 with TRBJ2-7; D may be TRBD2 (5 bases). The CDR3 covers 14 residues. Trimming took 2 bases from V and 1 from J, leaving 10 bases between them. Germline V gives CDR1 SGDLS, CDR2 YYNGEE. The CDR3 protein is CASSVRERSYEQYF. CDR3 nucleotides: TGTGCCAGCAGCGTCCGGGAACGTTCCTACGAGCAGTACTTC. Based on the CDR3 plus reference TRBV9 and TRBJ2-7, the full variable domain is DSGVTQTPKHLITATGQRVTLRCSPRSGDLSVYWYQQSLDQGLQFLIQYYNGEERAKGNILERFSAQQFPDLHSELNLSSLELGDSALYFCASSVRERSYEQYFGPGTRLTVT.

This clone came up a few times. The CDR3 is CASRDGGINEKLFF. DNA of the CDR3: TGTGCCAGCCGTGACGGGGGGATTAATGAAAAACTGTTTTTT. The rearrangement links TRBV7-9 to TRBJ1-4; possible D gene TRBD1, 5 bases. Germline V gene lookup returns CDR1 SEHNR and CDR2 FQNEAQ (reference sequence). The CDR3 contains 14 residues. The V gene lost 8 bases and the J gene lost 4 bases, with 14 bases spanning the gap.

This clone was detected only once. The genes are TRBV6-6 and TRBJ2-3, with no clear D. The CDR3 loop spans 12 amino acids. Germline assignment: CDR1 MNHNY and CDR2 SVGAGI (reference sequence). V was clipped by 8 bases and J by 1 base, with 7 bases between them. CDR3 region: CASGLRTDTQYF. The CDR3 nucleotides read TGTGCCAGCGGCCTTCGCACAGATACGCAGTATTTT.

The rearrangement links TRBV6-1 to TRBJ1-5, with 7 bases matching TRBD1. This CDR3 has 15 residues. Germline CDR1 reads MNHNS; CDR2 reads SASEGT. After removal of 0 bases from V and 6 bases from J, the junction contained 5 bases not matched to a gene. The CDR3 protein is CASSEAGGSSQPQHF. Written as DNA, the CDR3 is TGTGCCAGCAGTGAAGCAGGGGGCTCGAGTCAGCCCCAGCATTTT.

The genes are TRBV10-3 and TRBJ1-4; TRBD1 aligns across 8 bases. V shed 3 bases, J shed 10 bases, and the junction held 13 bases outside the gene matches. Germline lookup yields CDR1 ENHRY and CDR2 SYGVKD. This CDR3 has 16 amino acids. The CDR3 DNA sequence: TGTGCCATCAGTGACCAGACAGGGGCCCGTAACGGAAAACTGTTTTTT. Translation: CAISDQTGARNGKLFF.

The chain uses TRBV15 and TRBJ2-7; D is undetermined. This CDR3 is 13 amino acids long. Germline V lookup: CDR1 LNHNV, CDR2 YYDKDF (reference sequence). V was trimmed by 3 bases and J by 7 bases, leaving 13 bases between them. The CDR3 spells CATSSASSSEQYF. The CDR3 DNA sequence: TGTGCCACCAGCAGTGCCTCAAGTAGTGAGCAGTACTTC.

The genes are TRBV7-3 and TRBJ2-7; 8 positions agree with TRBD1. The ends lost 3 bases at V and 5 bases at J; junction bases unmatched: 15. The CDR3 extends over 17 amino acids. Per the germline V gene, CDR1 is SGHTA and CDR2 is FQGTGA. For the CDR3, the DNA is TGTGCCAGCAGCTTGGGGACAGGAGGCAGTTGGGGGGACGAGCAGTACTTC. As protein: CASSLGTGGSWGDEQYF.

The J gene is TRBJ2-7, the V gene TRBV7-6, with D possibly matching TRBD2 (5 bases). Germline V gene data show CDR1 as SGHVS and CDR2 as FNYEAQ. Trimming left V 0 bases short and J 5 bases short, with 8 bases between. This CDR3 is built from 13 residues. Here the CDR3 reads CASSLARANEQYF. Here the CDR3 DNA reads TGTGCCAGCAGCTTAGCGCGGGCGAACGAGCAGTACTTC.

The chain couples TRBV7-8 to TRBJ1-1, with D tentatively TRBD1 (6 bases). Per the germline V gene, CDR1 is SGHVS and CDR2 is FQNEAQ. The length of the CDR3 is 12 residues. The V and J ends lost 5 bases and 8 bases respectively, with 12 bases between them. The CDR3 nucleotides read TGTGCCAGCAGCCCCGGCGGGGGCGAAGCTTTCTTT. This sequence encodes CASSPGGGEAFF.

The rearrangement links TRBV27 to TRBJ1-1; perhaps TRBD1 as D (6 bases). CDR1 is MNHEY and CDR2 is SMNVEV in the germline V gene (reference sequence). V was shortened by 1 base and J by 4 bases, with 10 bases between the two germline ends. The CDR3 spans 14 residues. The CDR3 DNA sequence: TGTGCCAGCAGTTTATACAGGGTGGGCACTGAAGCTTTCTTT. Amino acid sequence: CASSLYRVGTEAFF.

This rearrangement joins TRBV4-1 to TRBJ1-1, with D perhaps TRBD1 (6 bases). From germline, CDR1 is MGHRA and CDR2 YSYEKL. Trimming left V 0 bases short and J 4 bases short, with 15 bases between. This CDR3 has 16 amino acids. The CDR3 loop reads CASSQDRGRGVTEAFF. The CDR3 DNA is TGCGCCAGCAGCCAAGACCGGGGCAGGGGCGTCACTGAAGCTTTCTTT.

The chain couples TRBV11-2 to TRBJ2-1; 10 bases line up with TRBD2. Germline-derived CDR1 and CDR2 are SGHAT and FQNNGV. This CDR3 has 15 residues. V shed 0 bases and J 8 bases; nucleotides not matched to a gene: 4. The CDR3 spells CASSLDASGRDEQFF. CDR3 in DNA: TGTGCCAGCAGCTTAGACGCTAGCGGGAGAGATGAGCAGTTCTTC.

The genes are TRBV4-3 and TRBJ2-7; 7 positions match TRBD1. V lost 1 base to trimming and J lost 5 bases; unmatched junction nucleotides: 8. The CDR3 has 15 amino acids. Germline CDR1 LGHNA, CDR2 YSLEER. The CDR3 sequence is CASSQGQGEDDEQYF. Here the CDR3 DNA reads TGCGCCAGCAGCCAAGGACAGGGTGAAGATGACGAGCAGTACTTC.